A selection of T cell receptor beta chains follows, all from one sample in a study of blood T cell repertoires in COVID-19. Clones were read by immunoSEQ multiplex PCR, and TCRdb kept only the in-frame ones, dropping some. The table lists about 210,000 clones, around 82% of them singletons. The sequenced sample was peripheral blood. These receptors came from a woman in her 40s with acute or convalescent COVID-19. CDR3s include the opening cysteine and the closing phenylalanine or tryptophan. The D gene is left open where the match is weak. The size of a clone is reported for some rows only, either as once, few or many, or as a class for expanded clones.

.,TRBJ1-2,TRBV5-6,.,CASSSASGEIYGYTF,TGTGCCAGCAGCTCAGCTAGCGGGGAGATCTATGGCTACACCTTC
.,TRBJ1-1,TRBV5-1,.,CASSLVSRNTEAFF,TGCGCCAGCAGCTTGGTATCGAGGAACACTGAAGCTTTCTTT
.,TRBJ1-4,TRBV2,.,CASKIRATNEKLFF,TGTGCCAGCAAAATCCGTGCAACTAATGAAAAACTGTTTTTT
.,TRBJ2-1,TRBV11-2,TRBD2,CASSLGLAGVNEQFF,TGTGCCAGCAGCTTGGGACTAGCGGGAGTCAATGAGCAGTTCTTC
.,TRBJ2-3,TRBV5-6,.,CASSPGLLTTDTQYF,TGTGCCAGCAGCCCGGGACTCCTGACCACAGATACGCAGTATTTT
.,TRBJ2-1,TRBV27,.,CASTSRGNEQFF,TGTGCCAGCACCTCCAGGGGCAATGAGCAGTTCTTC
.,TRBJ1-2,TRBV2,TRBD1,CASTGDSNYGYTF,TGTGCCAGCACCGGGGACAGCAACTATGGCTACACCTTC
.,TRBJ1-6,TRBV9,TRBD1,CASSSTGGQGPLHF,TGTGCCAGCAGTTCTACAGGGGGCCAGGGACCCCTCCACTTT
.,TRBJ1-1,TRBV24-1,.,CATSDSNTEAFF,TGTGCCACCAGTGACTCGAACACTGAAGCTTTCTTT
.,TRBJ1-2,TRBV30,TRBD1,CAWRAGTGFTNYGYTF,TGTGCCTGGAGGGCCGGGACAGGCTTTACTAACTATGGCTACACCTTC
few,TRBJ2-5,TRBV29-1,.,CSVGDSRGGTQYF,TGCAGCGTTGGGGACAGCCGGGGGGGGACCCAGTACTTC
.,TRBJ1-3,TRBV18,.,CASSPAWRLLSSGNTIYF,TGTGCCAGCTCACCGGCCTGGCGGCTCTTGAGCTCTGGAAACACCATATATTTT
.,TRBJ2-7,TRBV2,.,CASSYSPGPGGEQYF,TGTGCCAGCAGTTATTCCCCGGGCCCCGGGGGAGAGCAGTACTTC
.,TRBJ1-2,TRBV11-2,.,CASSADTSYGYTF,TGTGCCAGCAGCGCCGACACGTCCTATGGCTACACCTTC